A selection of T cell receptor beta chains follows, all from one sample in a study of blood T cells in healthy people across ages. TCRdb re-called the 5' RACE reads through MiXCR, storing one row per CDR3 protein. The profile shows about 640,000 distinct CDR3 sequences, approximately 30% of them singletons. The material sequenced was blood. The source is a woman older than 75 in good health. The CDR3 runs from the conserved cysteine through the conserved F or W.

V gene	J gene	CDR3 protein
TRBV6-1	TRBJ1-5	CASSERGEVGSQPQHF
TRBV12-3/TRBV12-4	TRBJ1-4	CASSPRGMGEKLFF
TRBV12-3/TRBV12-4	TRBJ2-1	CASSLRGGAFDEQFF
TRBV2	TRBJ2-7	CASSEVVRLAYEQYF
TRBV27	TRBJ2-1	CASSSQALRRSEQFF
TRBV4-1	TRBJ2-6	CASSQQGQRSSGANVLTF
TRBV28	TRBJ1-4	CASSFPGTDTTNEKLFF
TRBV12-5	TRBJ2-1	CASGLVGQNEQFF
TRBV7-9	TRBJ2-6	CASSKTSGQGSGANVLTF
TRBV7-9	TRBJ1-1	CASSLGGSNTEAFF
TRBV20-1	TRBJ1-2	CSAPSTGSDGYTF
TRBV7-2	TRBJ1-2	CASSFGTTDYGYTF
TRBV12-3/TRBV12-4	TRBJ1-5	CASSPGGGGQPQHF
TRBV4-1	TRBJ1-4	CASSLGRGRTTNEKLFF
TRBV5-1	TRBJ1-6	CASSSASGFQAGSPLHF
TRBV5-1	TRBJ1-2	CASSFQPRDGYTF
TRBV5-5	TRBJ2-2	CASSWGVVNTGELFF
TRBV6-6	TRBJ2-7	CASRGSTYEQYF
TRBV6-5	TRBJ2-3	CASSYEGQGTDTQYF
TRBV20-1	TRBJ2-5	CSARTGTARETQYF
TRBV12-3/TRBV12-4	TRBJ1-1	CASSEAAGEKTEAFF
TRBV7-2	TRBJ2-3	CASSGGGVDTQYF
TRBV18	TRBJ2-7	CASSPTYDFHEQYF
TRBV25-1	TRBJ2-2	CASSEYHGDEAYGELFF
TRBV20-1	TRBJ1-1	CSAVTGANTEAFF
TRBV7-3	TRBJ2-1	CASSPGTSGGAEQFF
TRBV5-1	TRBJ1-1	CASSLGIWGTEAFF
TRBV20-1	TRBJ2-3	CSAGGGRGITDTQYF
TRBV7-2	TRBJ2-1	CASSLKAGGPNNEQFF
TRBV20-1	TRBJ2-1	CSARGLAGGSYNEQFF
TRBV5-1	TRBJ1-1	CASSLYRGNTEAFF
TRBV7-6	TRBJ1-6	CASSLAGWGRNNSPLHF
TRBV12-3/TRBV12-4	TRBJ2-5	CASSPWGAQETQYF
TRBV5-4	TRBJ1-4	CASSLMGRDEKLFF
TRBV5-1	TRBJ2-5	CASSLAPAGAGGEQYF
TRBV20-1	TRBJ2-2	CSARTRNQDTGELFF
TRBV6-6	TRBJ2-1	CASSPGGSEQYEQFF
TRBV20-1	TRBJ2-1	CSAGSRGRGFYNEQFF
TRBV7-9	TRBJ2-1	CASSPGLAGEQFF
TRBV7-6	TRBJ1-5	CASSLVQGFNQPQHF
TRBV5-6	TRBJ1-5	CASSLRTVDGNQPQHF
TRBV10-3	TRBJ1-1	CAIRATGDTEAFF
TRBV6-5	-	CASSYPSSGGARSYNEQYF
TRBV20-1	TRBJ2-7	CSARKPGAGDGEQYF
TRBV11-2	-	CASSLVRRGETQYF
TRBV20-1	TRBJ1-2	CSAREGRGVIYGYTF
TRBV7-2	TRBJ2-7	CASSLSPVGSYEQYF
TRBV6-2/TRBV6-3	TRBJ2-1	CASSYSLPSGYNEQFF
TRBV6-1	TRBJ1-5	CASSESGASNQPQHF
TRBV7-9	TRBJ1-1	CANSLGSPVEAFF
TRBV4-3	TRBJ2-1	CASSQERTSGGLYNEQFF
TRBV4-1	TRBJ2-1	CASSQDTGSSYNEQFF
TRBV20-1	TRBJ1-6	CSATSQGGNSPLHF
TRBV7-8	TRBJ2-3	CASSLAGTSGQDTQYF